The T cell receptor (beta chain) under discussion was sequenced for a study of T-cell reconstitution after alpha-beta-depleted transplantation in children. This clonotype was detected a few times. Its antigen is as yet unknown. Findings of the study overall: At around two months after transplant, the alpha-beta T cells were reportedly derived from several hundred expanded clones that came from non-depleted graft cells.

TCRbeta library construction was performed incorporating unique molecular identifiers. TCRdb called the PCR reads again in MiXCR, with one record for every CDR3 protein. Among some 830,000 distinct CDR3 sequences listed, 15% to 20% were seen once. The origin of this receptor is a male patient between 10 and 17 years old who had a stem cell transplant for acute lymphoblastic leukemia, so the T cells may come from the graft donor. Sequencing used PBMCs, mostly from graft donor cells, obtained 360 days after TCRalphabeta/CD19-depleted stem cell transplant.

Written as DNA, the CDR3 is TGTGCCAGCAGTCCTGGGGACAGGGCGGGTAAAGCTTTCTTT. Translation: CASSPGDRAGKAFF. This chain connects TRBV12-3 or TRBV12-4 to TRBJ1-1; 9 bases are shared with TRBD1. Losses at the gene ends were 5 bases for V and 9 bases for J; bases not matched to a gene: 10. CDR3 length: 14 amino acids.